Listed below are T cell receptor beta chains from one sample, sequenced in a study of blood T cell repertoires in COVID-19. Sequenced by immunoSEQ multiplex PCR; TCRdb stores in-frame clones only, minus some. The repertoire holds approximately 410,000 clones, 80% to 90% seen once, with roughly 1.4% in the top ten. The sample consisted of peripheral blood. Source of these receptors: a woman under 40 with active or convalescent COVID-19. Each CDR3 is given with its conserved first and last residue. D genes are given only for firm matches. Clone size is given for some rows only: seen once, a few or many times, or a class if the clone is expanded.

size	D	V	J	DNA	CDR3
.	TRBD2	TRBV7-9	TRBJ2-1	TGTGCCAGCAGCTCCGAACTAGCGGGAGTGAATGAGCAGTTCTTC	CASSSELAGVNEQFF
.	.	TRBV30	TRBJ1-5	TGTGCCTGGTCTGGGCCTAGGGGTCAGCCCCAGCATTTT	CAWSGPRGQPQHF
.	.	TRBV2	TRBJ2-5	TGTGCCAGCAGGAACAAAGAGACCCAGTACTTC	CASRNKETQYF
.	.	TRBV4-1	TRBJ1-2	TGCGCCAGCAGCCAAGACCCAGGCGGGGGGTATGGCTACACCTTC	CASSQDPGGGYGYTF
few	TRBD1	TRBV5-1	TRBJ1-6	TGCGCCAGCAGCTTAGGACAGGGGAATTCACCCCTCCACTTT	CASSLGQGNSPLHF
once	TRBD1	TRBV3-1/TRBV3-2	TRBJ1-2	TGTGCCAGCAGCCAGGGGACAGGGCAAAATGGCTACACCTTC	CASSQGTGQNGYTF
.	.	TRBV29-1	TRBJ1-2	TGCAGCGCCGTAATCGGACAGTTCTATGGCTACACCTTC	CSAVIGQFYGYTF
.	TRBD2	TRBV7-8	TRBJ2-1	TGTGCCAGCAGCTTAGCGCTAGCGGAGATCAATGAGCAGTTCTTC	CASSLALAEINEQFF
once	.	TRBV5-5	TRBJ2-7	TGTGCCAGCAGCTTAACAGGGTACGAGCAGTACTTC	CASSLTGYEQYF
.	.	TRBV18	TRBJ2-5	TGTGCCAGCTCACCTCCGGAGGGAGAGACCCAGTACTTC	CASSPPEGETQYF
.	.	TRBV11-2	TRBJ1-1	TGTGCCAGCAGCTTAGCGGGGGGGGACACTGAAGCTTTCTTT	CASSLAGGDTEAFF
.	TRBD2	TRBV7-7	TRBJ2-7	TGTGCCAGCAGCACCGGCGGGGTAGCGGGGACATCTGAGCAGTACTTC	CASSTGGVAGTSEQYF
.	TRBD1	TRBV5-8	TRBJ2-5	TGTGCCAGCAGCTTGGGGACAGGGGGGTTCCAAGAGACCCAGTACTTC	CASSLGTGGFQETQYF
.	.	TRBV18	TRBJ1-4	TGTGCCAGCTCACCAGGCAGGGAGGTTGAAAAACTGTTTTTT	CASSPGREVEKLFF
.	.	TRBV3-1/TRBV3-2	TRBJ1-1	TGTGCCAGCAGCCAAGAACCAGGGATCGGCGCTGAAGCTTTCTTT	CASSQEPGIGAEAFF
.	.	TRBV5-8	TRBJ1-5	TGTGCCAGCAGCTTTGCGATCCGGGATAGCAATCAGCCCCAGCATTTT	CASSFAIRDSNQPQHF
.	.	TRBV2	TRBJ2-1	TGTGCCAGCGAGCCGGCAGGGCCCTACAATGAGCAGTTCTTC	CASEPAGPYNEQFF
once	TRBD1	TRBV18	TRBJ2-1	TGTGCCAGCTCACCGGGACAGAGCTACAATGAGCAGTTCTTC	CASSPGQSYNEQFF
.	TRBD1	TRBV25-1	TRBJ1-2	TGTGCCAGCAGTGAATCAGGGACAGGGGGCTATGGCTACACCTTC	CASSESGTGGYGYTF
.	.	TRBV6-5	TRBJ2-5	TGTGCCAGCACAAAATGGACTACCGAGGAGACCCAGTACTTC	CASTKWTTEETQYF
.	.	TRBV2	TRBJ1-6	TGTGCCAGCGATGGGACATTTGATAATTCACCCCTCCACTTT	CASDGTFDNSPLHF
.	.	TRBV5-1	TRBJ1-2	TGCGCCAGCAGCTCAGGGGTGGATATCGGATCATCCTATGGCTACACCTTC	CASSSGVDIGSSYGYTF
.	.	TRBV7-2	TRBJ1-1	TGTGCCAGCAGCTTTTATCAGGGCCACCTTGAAGCTTTCTTT	CASSFYQGHLEAFF
.	.	TRBV18	TRBJ1-1	TGTGCCAGCTCACCACTCAGCGGGTTCACTGAAGCTTTCTTT	CASSPLSGFTEAFF
.	TRBD1	TRBV27	TRBJ2-2	TGTGCCAGCAGCGAACAGGGGGGCACCGGGGAGCTGTTTTTT	CASSEQGGTGELFF
.	.	TRBV5-1	TRBJ1-1	TGCGCCAGCAGGCGATCAAGGGGTGGAATTACTGAAGCTTTCTTT	CASRRSRGGITEAFF
.	TRBD1	TRBV18	TRBJ1-4	TGTGCCAGCTCACCACCGGGACAGGGAAATGAAAAACTGTTTTTT	CASSPPGQGNEKLFF
.	.	TRBV27	TRBJ2-1	TGTGCCAGCAGCCAGGTGCGCAATGAGCAGTTCTTC	CASSQVRNEQFF
.	.	TRBV6-1	TRBJ1-2	TGTGCCAGCAGTGAAAATTTCGTCGAACCTATCTATGGCTACACCTTC	CASSENFVEPIYGYTF
.	.	TRBV12-2	TRBJ1-1	TGTGCAAGTCGCTTAGCGCGAAGGGGTCGGAAGAACACTGAAGCTTTCTTT	CASRLARRGRKNTEAFF
.	.	TRBV6-1	TRBJ2-5	TGTGCCAGCAGTGAAGTAAGGGGAAGGGGAGAGACCCAGTACTTC	CASSEVRGRGETQYF
.	TRBD1	TRBV5-1	TRBJ2-7	TGCGCCAGCAGCCAGACAGGGCACGAGCAGTACTTC	CASSQTGHEQYF
.	TRBD1	TRBV25-1	TRBJ2-7	TGTGCCAGCAGTAGCCCGGGACAGGGACTAACCTACGAGCAGTACTTC	CASSSPGQGLTYEQYF
.	.	TRBV12-3/TRBV12-4	TRBJ1-4	TGTGCCAGCAGTTTATCCAGTACAGAAAAACTGTTTTTT	CASSLSSTEKLFF
.	TRBD2	TRBV5-1	TRBJ2-3	TGCGCCAGCAGCTTGGCTAGCGGGGGCGATACGCAGTATTTT	CASSLASGGDTQYF
once	TRBD2	TRBV19	TRBJ2-7	TGTGCCAGTAGTATTGGCCTAGCGGGAGCTCCCTACGAGCAGTACTTC	CASSIGLAGAPYEQYF